This paragraph reports one TCR beta chain. Its antigen is still unknown. The data belong to a study of T cell responses to AZD1222 COVID-19 vaccine. Clones were sequenced by immunoSEQ multiplex PCR, and TCRdb holds only the in-frame ones, with some missing. The sample contains nearly 110,000 clones, approximately 90% of which appear only once. Study results and limitations: Spike was spanned by vaccine-associated CD4 TCRs, which were dominant at 160-218 and 743-854. Donors were mostly white British, more females; clonal diversity possibly underestimated.

The junction had 7 bases not matched to a gene; V was cut back by 5 bases and J by 6 bases. Germline lookup yields CDR1 SEHNR and CDR2 FQNEAQ (reference sequence). CDR3 length equals 14 residues. Sequenced here: peripheral blood, sampled 28 days after the second AZD1222 dose. The receptor was isolated from an adult who received the AZD1222 COVID-19 vaccine. V usage is TRBV7-9 and J usage is TRBJ1-1; 9 positions match TRBD1. The CDR3 reads CASSGRDRVSEAFF. CDR3 sequence (DNA): TGTGCCAGCAGCGGCCGGGACAGGGTCTCTGAAGCTTTCTTT.